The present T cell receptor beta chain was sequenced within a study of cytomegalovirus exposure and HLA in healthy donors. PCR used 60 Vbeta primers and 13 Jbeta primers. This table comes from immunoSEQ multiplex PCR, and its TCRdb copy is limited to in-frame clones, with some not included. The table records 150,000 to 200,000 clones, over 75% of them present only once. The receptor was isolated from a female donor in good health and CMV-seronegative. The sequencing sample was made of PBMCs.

As DNA, the CDR3 is TGTGCCAGCAGCGCGGGACTAGCGGACACAGATACGCAGTATTTT. The encoded protein is CASSAGLADTDTQYF. V usage is TRBV9 and J usage is TRBJ2-3; 11 nucleotides match TRBD2. The V gene end was trimmed by 3 bases and the J gene end by 2 bases; junction bases not matched to a gene: 2. This CDR3 region has 15 residues. Germline values: CDR1 SGDLS, CDR2 YYNGEE.